This TCR beta chain comes out of a study of blood T cell repertoires in COVID-19. As originally analysed: Amplification of reference gene primers provided the estimated nucleated cell counts. Profiled with immunoSEQ multiplex PCR; TCRdb holds only in-frame clones, not every one. V and J calls and clone size come straight from that table; D and trimming were deduced from the DNA. The sample has just over 20,000 clones; around 84% are singletons. Losses at the gene ends were 1 base for V and 2 bases for J; bases not matched to a gene: 2. The length of the CDR3 is 14 residues. The germline gives CDR1 SGHTS, CDR2 YDEGEE.

Sequences were obtained from peripheral blood. This clonotype was sampled from a man aged 45 to 65 with active COVID-19. This chain links TRBV5-8 with TRBJ2-7; 8 nucleotides line up with TRBD1. CDR3 DNA sequence: TGTGCCAGCAGCTTGCAGGGGGCCACCTACGAGCAGTACTTC. This translates into CASSLQGATYEQYF.